The present entry profiles one TCR beta chain with its context. As yet, its antigen is unknown. The repertoire was sequenced with immunoSEQ multiplex PCR; TCRdb's copy has only in-frame clones and lacks some. The profile shows about 52,000 clones, 80% to 95% of them singletons. Systemic immunosuppression or autoimmune disease history was grounds to exclude patients. The data are from a study of OX40 agonist ivuxolimab in advanced cancers. Across the whole study: The dose-escalation cohort was approximately 80% male, with a mean age of around 54 years, ranging about 23 to 90. General observations from the study: In a subset of nonresponders, normalized T-cell clonal expansion was also low. The 0.1-3.0 mg/kg partial responders had among the lowest clonal expansion.

The CDR3 consists of 19 residues. After removal of 0 bases from V and 3 bases from J, the junction contained 14 bases not matched to a gene. Looked up from germline, CDR1 is LNHDA and CDR2 is SQIVND (reference sequence). This rearrangement joins TRBV19 to TRBJ1-1, with TRBD1 matching over 9 bases. The sequence derives from an adult with an advanced solid tumor such as melanoma, head and neck, liver or kidney cancer. Material: CD4+ or CD8+ T cells sorted from blood, obtained in a trial of the OX40 agonist ivuxolimab. The CDR3 is CASSIEGQGEPPADTEAFF. CDR3 DNA: TGTGCCAGTAGTATAGAGGGACAGGGCGAACCTCCTGCAGACACTGAAGCTTTCTTT.